One and the same sample provided the 4 T cell receptor beta chains below, sequenced in a study of shared clonotypes between healthy human individuals. Here immunoSEQ multiplex PCR was the method, and the copy in TCRdb shows in-frame clones only, minus some. The sample has about 2.1 million clones, under 95% seen once. CD45RO-negative, CCR7-positively selected cells formed the naive CD8 fraction, excluding terminally differentiated effector memory CD45RA+ cells. Sample: naive CD8+ T cells from PBMCs. All receptors come from a man younger than 35 in good health. Some clones in this sample may be carry-over from other donors' samples.

The chain carries TRBV11-1 and TRBJ1-1, with unresolved D. V shed 5 bases and J shed 3 bases, with 16 bases lying between them. Germline CDR1 is SGHAT and CDR2 is FQDESV (reference sequence). This CDR3 has 15 residues. The CDR3 here is CASSPTPGPDTEAFF. The CDR3 bases are TGTGCCAGCAGCCCTACCCCGGGCCCGGACACTGAAGCTTTCTTT.

To note about this clone: This specimen includes other DNA sequences encoding the same CDR3. DNA for the CDR3: TGTGCCAGCAGTTACTCGATCAGGGGGACTGAAGCTTTCTTT. It codes for CASSYSIRGTEAFF. V and J are TRBV6-5 and TRBJ1-1; 7 bases match TRBD1. From germline, CDR1 is MNHEY and CDR2 SVGAGI. The CDR3 is made up of 14 amino acids. V was pared by 0 bases and J by 5 bases, with 3 bases of the junction left unmatched.

The rearrangement uses TRBV7-2 and TRBJ2-1; D is uncertain. Germline V lookup: CDR1 SGHTA, CDR2 FQGNSA. Trimming pared 9 bases from V and 0 bases from J, leaving 12 bases between. The CDR3 has 14 amino acids. As DNA, the CDR3 is TGTGCCAGTGTAGACTCCGACTCCTACAATGAGCAGTTCTTC. This codes for CASVDSDSYNEQFF.

The V gene is TRBV4-1, the J gene TRBJ2-1; TRBD2 aligns across 10 bases. With V trimmed by 2 bases and J by 4 bases, 23 bases remained unmatched. Looked up from germline, CDR1 is MGHRA and CDR2 is YSYEKL. The CDR3 extends over 22 amino acids. This CDR3 reads CASSQITSETTEIAGGYNEQFF. The CDR3 coding sequence is TGCGCCAGCAGCCAAATTACGAGCGAGACTACCGAGATAGCGGGGGGATACAATGAGCAGTTCTTC.